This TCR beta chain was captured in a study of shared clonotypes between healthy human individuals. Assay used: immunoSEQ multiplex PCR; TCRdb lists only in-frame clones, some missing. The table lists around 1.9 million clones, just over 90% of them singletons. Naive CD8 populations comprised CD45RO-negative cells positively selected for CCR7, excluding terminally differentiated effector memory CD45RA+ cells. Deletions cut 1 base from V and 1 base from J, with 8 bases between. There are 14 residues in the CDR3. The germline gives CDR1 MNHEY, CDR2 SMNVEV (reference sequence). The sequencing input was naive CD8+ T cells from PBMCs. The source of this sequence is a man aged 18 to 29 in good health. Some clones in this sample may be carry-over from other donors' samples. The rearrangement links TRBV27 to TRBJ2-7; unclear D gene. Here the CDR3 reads CASSLYGHSYEQYF. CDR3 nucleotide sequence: TGTGCCAGCAGTTTATACGGCCATTCCTACGAGCAGTACTTC.